The clone carrying this TCR beta chain was observed at least ten times. The sample comes from a study of T-cell reconstitution after alpha-beta-depleted transplantation in children. V was trimmed by 0 bases and J by 3 bases, leaving 16 bases between them. From germline, CDR1 is MNHEY and CDR2 SVGEGT. This CDR3 has 17 residues. It was with unique molecular identifiers that the TCRbeta library was prepared. In TCRdb, the PCR reads were re-called with MiXCR into one record per CDR3 protein. The sample has 200,000 to 250,000 distinct CDR3 sequences; roughly a tenth are singletons. The sample consisted of PBMCs from the stem cell graft donor, taken from the stem cell graft. The receptor was isolated from a human donor who donated a stem cell graft to a child with acute lymphoblastic leukemia. The rearrangement joins TRBV6-2 or TRBV6-3 to TRBJ2-3, with D possibly TRBD1 on 5 matching bases. The CDR3 DNA reads as TGTGCCAGCAGTTACTCTTCATCGGGCAGGGCAACAGATACGCAGTATTTT. Amino acids: CASSYSSSGRATDTQYF.